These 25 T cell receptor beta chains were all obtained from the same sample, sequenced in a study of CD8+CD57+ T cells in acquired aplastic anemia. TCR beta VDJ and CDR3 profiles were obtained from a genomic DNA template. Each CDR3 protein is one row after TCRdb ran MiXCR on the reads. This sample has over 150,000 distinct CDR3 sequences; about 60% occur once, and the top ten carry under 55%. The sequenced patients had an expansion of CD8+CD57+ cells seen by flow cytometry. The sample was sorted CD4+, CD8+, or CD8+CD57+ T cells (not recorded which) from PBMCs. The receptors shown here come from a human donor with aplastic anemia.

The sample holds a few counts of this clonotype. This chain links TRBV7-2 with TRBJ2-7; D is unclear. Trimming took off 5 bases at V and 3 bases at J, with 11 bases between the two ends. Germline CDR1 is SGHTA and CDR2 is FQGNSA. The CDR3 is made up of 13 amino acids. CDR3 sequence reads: CASSPGYGYEQYF. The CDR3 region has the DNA TGTGCCAGCAGCCCGGGCTACGGCTACGAGCAGTACTTC.

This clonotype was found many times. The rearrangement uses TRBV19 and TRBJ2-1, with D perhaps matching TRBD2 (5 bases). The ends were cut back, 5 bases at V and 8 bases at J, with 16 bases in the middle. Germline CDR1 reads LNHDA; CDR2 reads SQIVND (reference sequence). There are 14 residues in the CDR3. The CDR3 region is CASSLLYSADEQFF. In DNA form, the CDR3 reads TGTGCCAGTAGTCTCCTATATAGCGCGGATGAGCAGTTCTTC.

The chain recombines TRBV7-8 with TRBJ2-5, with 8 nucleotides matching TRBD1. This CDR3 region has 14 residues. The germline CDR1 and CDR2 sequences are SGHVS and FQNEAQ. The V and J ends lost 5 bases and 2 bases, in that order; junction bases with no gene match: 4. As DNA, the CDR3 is TGTGCCAGCAGCCGGACAGGGTTACAAGAGACCCAGTACTTC. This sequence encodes CASSRTGLQETQYF. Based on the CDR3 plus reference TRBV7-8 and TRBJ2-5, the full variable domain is GAGVSQSPRYKVAKRGQDVALRCDPISGHVSLFWYQQALGQGPEFLTYFQNEAQLDKSGLPSDRFFAERPEGSVSTLKIQRTQQEDSAVYLCASSRTGLQETQYFGPGTRLLVL.

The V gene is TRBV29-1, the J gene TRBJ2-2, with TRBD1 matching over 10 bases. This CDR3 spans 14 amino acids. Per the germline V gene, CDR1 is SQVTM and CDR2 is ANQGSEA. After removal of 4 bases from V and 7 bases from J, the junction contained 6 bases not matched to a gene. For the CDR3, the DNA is TGCAGCGTTGGGCGACAGGGGGCGGGCGGGGAGCTGTTTTTT. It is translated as CSVGRQGAGGELFF.

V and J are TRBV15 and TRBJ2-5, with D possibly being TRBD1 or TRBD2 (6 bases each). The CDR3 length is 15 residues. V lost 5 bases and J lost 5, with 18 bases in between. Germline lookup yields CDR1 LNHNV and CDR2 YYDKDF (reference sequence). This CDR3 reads CATSFTRGAGETQYF. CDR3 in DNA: TGTGCCACCAGCTTTACTAGGGGGGCTGGCGAGACCCAGTACTTC.

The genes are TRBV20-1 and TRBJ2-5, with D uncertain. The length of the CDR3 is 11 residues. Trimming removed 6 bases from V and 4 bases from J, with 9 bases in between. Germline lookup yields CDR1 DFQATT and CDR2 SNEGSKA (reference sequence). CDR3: CSAGPSETQYF. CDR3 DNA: TGCAGTGCAGGACCCTCAGAGACCCAGTACTTC.

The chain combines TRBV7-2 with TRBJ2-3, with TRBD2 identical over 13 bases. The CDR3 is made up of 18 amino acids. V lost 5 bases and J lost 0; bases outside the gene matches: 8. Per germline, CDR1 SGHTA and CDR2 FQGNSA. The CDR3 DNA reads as TGTGCCAGCAGCGTAACCGGGACTAGCGGGATTAGCACAGATACGCAGTATTTT. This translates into CASSVTGTSGISTDTQYF.

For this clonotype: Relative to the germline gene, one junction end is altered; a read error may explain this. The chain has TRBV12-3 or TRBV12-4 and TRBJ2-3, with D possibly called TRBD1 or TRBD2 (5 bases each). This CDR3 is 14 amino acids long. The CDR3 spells CASSAGTGTDTPYF. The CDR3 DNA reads TGTGCCAGCAGCGCCGGGACGGGCACGGATACGCCGTATTTT.

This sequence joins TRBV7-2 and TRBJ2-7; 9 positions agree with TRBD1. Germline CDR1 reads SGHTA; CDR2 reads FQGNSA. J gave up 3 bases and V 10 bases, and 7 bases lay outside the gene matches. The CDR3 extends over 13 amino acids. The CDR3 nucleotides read TGTGCCACCGGTCGGACAGGGGTCTACGAGCAGTACTTC. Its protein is CATGRTGVYEQYF.

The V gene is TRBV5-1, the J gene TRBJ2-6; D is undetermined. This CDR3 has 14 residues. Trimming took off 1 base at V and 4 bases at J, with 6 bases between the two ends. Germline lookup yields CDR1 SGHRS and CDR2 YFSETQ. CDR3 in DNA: TGCGCCAGCAGCTTGATCCTAGGGGCCAACGTCCTGACTTTC. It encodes CASSLILGANVLTF.

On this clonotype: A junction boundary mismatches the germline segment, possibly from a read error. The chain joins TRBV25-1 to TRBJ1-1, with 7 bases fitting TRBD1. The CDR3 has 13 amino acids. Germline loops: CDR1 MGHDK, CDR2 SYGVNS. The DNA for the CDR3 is TGTGCCAGCAGTGGGGCCGGGACAGTGATTTATCTCTTT. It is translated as CASSGAGTVIYLF.

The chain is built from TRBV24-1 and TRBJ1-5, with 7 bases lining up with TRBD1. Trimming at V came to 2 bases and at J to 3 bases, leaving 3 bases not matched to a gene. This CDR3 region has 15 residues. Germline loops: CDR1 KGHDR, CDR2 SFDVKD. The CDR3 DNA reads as TGTGCCACCAGTGATTGGGACAGTTTCAATCAGCCCCAGCATTTT. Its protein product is CATSDWDSFNQPQHF.

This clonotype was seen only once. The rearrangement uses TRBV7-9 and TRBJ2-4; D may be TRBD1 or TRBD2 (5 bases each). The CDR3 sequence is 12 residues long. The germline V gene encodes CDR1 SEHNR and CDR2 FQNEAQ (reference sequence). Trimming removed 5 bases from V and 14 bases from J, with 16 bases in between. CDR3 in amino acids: CASSAGTGLEYF. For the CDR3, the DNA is TGTGCCAGCAGCGCCGGGACGGGGTTGGAGTACTTC.

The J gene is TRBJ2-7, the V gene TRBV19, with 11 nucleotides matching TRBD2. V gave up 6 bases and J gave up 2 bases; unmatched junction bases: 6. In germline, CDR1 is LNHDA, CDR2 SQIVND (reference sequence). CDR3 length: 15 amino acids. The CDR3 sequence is CASSILAGETYEQYF. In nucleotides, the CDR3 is TGTGCCAGTAGCATACTAGCGGGGGAAACCTACGAGCAGTACTTC.

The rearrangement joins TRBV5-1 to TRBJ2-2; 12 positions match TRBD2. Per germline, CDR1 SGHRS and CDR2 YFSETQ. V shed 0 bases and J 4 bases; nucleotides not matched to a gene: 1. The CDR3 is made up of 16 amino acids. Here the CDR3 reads CASSLALAGGTGELFF. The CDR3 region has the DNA TGCGCCAGCAGCTTGGCACTAGCGGGGGGCACCGGGGAGCTGTTTTTT.

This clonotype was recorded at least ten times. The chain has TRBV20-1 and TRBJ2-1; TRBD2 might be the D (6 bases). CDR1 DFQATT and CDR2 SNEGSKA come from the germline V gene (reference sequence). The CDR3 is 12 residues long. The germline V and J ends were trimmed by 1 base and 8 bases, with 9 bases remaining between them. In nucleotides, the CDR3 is TGCAGTGCTAGAGGGGACTCACATGAGCAGTTCTTC. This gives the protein CSARGDSHEQFF.

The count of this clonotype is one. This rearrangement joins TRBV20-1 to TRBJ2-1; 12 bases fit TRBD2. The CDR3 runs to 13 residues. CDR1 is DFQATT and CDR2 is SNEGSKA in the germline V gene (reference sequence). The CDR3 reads CSWTSGAYNEQFF. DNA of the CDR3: TGCAGCTGGACTAGCGGGGCCTACAATGAGCAGTTCTTC.

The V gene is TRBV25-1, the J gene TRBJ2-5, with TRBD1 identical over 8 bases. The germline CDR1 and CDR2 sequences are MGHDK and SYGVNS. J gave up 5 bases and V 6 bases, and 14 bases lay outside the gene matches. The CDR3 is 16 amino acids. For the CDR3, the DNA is TGTGCCAGCAGCGATTCTCTGACAGGGGCGGTGGAGACCCAGTACTTC. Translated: CASSDSLTGAVETQYF.

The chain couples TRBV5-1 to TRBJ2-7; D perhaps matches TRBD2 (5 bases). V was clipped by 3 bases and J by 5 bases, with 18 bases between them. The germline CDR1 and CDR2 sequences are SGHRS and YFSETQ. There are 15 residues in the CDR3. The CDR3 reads CASSWLTNTGNEQYF. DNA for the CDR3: TGCGCCAGCAGCTGGCTTACTAATACGGGGAACGAGCAGTACTTC.

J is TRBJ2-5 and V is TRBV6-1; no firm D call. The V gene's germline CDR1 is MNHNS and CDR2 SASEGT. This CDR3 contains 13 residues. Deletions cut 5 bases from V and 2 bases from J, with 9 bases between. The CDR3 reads CASSRQRQETQYF. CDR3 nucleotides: TGTGCCAGCAGTAGACAAAGACAAGAGACCCAGTACTTC.

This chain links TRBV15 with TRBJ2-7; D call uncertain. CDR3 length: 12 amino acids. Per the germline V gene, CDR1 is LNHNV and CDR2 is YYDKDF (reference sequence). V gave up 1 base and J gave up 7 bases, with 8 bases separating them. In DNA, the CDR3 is TGTGCCACCAGCAGAGCCGGTTTTGAGCAGTACTTC. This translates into CATSRAGFEQYF.

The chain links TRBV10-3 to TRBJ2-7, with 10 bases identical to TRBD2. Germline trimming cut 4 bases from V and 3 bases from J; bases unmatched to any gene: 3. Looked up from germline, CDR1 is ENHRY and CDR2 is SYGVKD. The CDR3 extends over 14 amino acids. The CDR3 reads CAISGTSGDYEQYF. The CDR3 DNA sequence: TGTGCCATCAGTGGGACTAGCGGAGACTACGAGCAGTACTTC.

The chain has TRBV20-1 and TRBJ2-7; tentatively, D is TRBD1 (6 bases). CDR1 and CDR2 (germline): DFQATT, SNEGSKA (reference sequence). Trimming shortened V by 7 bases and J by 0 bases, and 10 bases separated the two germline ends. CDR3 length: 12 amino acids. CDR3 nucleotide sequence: TGCAGTGTCCCGACAGGCTCCTACGAGCAGTACTTC. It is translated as CSVPTGSYEQYF.

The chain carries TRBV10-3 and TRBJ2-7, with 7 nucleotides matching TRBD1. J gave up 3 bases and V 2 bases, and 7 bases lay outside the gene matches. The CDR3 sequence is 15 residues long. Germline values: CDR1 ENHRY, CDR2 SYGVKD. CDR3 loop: CAISEPPGQIYEQYF. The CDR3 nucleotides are TGTGCCATCAGTGAGCCCCCGGGACAGATCTACGAGCAGTACTTC.

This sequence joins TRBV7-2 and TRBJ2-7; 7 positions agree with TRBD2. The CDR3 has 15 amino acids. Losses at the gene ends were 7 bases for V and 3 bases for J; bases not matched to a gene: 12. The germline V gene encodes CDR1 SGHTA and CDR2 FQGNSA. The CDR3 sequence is CASTPGAGLNYEQYF. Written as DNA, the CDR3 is TGTGCCAGCACTCCCGGGGCGGGACTAAACTACGAGCAGTACTTC.